These T cell receptor beta chains were read from a single sample in a study of blood T cell repertoires in COVID-19. Measured with immunoSEQ multiplex PCR; TCRdb has only the in-frame clones, and not every one. The top ten hold about 3.5% of the sample, which has fewer than 250,000 clones, 88% seen once. Input material: PBMCs or T cells enriched from blood (not recorded which). The source of these receptors is a woman aged 25 to 39 who had been exposed to COVID-19. CDR3s include the opening cysteine and the closing phenylalanine or tryptophan. D genes are given only for firm matches. Only some rows state a clone size, as once, few, many or a class for expanded clones.

J gene	clone size	V gene	D gene	CDR3 protein	CDR3 DNA
TRBJ1-5	few	TRBV7-2	NA	CASSLETGRRQPQHF	TGTGCCAGCAGCTTAGAAACAGGGCGCAGACAGCCCCAGCATTTT
TRBJ1-4	NA	TRBV30	NA	CASKEEKLFF	TGTGCCTCAAAGGAGGAAAAACTGTTTTTT
TRBJ2-1	NA	TRBV30	TRBD1	CACPGQSMNEQFF	TGTGCCTGCCCGGGACAGTCAATGAATGAGCAGTTCTTC
TRBJ1-5	NA	TRBV28	NA	CASTPPGGGQPQHF	TGTGCCAGCACCCCCCCCGGGGGGGGTCAGCCCCAGCATTTT
TRBJ2-5	NA	TRBV2	TRBD2	CASSEEELAGGGETQYF	TGTGCCAGCAGTGAAGAGGAACTAGCGGGAGGAGGGGAGACCCAGTACTTC
TRBJ1-5	once	TRBV30	TRBD1	CAWTGGGNQPQHF	TGTGCCTGGACAGGGGGAGGTAATCAGCCCCAGCATTTT
TRBJ1-3	NA	TRBV6-5	NA	CASSYSTANSGNTIYF	TGTGCCAGCAGTTACTCGACAGCCAACTCTGGAAACACCATATATTTT
TRBJ2-7	NA	TRBV3-1/TRBV3-2	TRBD1	CASSHPTQGDLYEQYF	TGTGCCAGCAGCCACCCCACACAGGGGGATCTCTACGAGCAGTACTTC
TRBJ2-6	NA	TRBV9	NA	CASSGPSEVSGANVLTF	TGTGCCAGCAGCGGGCCCAGTGAAGTCTCTGGGGCCAACGTCCTGACTTTC
TRBJ2-2	once	TRBV5-1	TRBD2	CASSLEVAGITGELFF	TGCGCCAGCAGCTTGGAAGTAGCGGGGATCACCGGGGAGCTGTTTTTT
TRBJ2-4	once	TRBV13	NA	CASSLNQGVKNIQYF	TGTGCCAGCAGCCTCAACCAGGGTGTCAAAAACATTCAGTACTTC
TRBJ2-5	NA	TRBV7-3	NA	CASSLGLKETQYF	TGTGCCAGCAGCTTGGGCCTTAAAGAGACCCAGTACTTC
TRBJ2-7	NA	TRBV29-1	NA	CSAGQNSYEQYF	TGCAGCGCCGGACAGAACTCCTACGAGCAGTACTTC
TRBJ2-1	once	TRBV7-4	NA	CASNHRVSYNEQFF	TGTGCCAGCAATCACAGGGTTTCCTACAATGAGCAGTTCTTC
TRBJ1-2	once	TRBV7-2	NA	CASSPTGFNGYTF	TGTGCCAGCAGCCCGACAGGTTTTAATGGCTACACCTTC
TRBJ1-1	NA	TRBV7-9	TRBD1	CASSSRQGFTEAFF	TGTGCCAGCAGCTCCCGACAGGGATTCACTGAAGCTTTCTTT
TRBJ2-3	NA	TRBV3-1/TRBV3-2	NA	CASSQGGGTDTQYF	TGTGCCAGCAGCCAAGGTGGAGGGACAGATACGCAGTATTTT
TRBJ2-3	NA	TRBV11-1	NA	CASSFQDTQYF	TGTGCCAGCAGCTTTCAAGATACGCAGTATTTT
TRBJ2-1	NA	TRBV28	TRBD2	CASSLPGLARDNEQFF	TGTGCCAGCAGTTTGCCGGGACTAGCGCGAGATAATGAGCAGTTCTTC
TRBJ1-2	NA	TRBV28	TRBD1	CASSSYRQGAPSYTF	TGTGCCAGCAGTTCGTATCGACAGGGGGCCCCAAGCTACACCTTC
TRBJ1-5	once	TRBV30	NA	CAWSEQGNQPQHF	TGTGCCTGGAGTGAACAGGGCAATCAGCCCCAGCATTTT
TRBJ2-7	NA	TRBV19	TRBD1	CASSIGPGTGYEQYF	TGTGCCAGTAGTATCGGACCCGGGACAGGGTACGAGCAGTACTTC
TRBJ1-5	few	TRBV19	TRBD1	CASSLQGGRRQPQHF	TGTGCCAGTAGCCTACAGGGGGGAAGACGTCAGCCCCAGCATTTT
TRBJ2-3	once	TRBV2	NA	CASSGARGFSTDTQYF	TGTGCCAGCAGTGGAGCCAGGGGATTTAGCACAGATACGCAGTATTTT
TRBJ2-7	NA	TRBV7-8	NA	CASSRYESGDYSYEQYF	TGTGCCAGCAGCCGTTACGAGAGCGGCGACTACTCCTACGAGCAGTACTTC
TRBJ1-2	NA	TRBV11-2	NA	CASSANLDKNYGYTF	TGTGCCAGCAGCGCGAACCTGGACAAGAACTATGGCTACACCTTC
TRBJ2-7	NA	TRBV7-6	TRBD1	CASSPGQGYEQYF	TGTGCCAGCAGCCCTGGACAGGGCTACGAGCAGTACTTC
TRBJ2-7	NA	TRBV25-1	NA	CASKPEGSYEQYF	TGTGCCAGCAAACCTGAGGGATCCTACGAGCAGTACTTC
TRBJ2-1	NA	TRBV19	NA	CASSTNYNEQFF	TGTGCCAGTAGTACCAACTACAATGAGCAGTTCTTC
TRBJ2-2	NA	TRBV4-1	TRBD2	CASSQVWGGKNTGELFF	TGCGCCAGCAGCCAAGTGTGGGGGGGAAAGAACACCGGGGAGCTGTTTTTT
TRBJ1-2	NA	TRBV9	NA	CASSVGPRGGYTF	TGTGCCAGCAGCGTAGGGCCCCGCGGTGGCTACACCTTC
TRBJ2-2	NA	TRBV5-8	NA	CASSLTGEDTNTGELFF	TGTGCCAGCAGCCTCACAGGGGAGGACACGAACACCGGGGAGCTGTTTTTT
TRBJ2-3	NA	TRBV9	TRBD2	CASSVAGGPGLKVDTQYF	TGTGCCAGCAGCGTGGCGGGAGGGCCGGGTTTAAAGGTGGATACGCAGTATTTT
TRBJ2-1	NA	TRBV3-1/TRBV3-2	NA	CASSQVWGAEQFF	TGTGCCAGCAGCCAAGTGTGGGGAGCCGAGCAGTTCTTC
TRBJ1-1	once	TRBV5-1	TRBD1	CASSIAQDRASYAEAFF	TGCGCCAGCAGCATTGCCCAGGACAGGGCCTCTTATGCTGAAGCTTTCTTT
TRBJ2-7	NA	TRBV2	NA	CASSEAGRTIPF	TGTGCCAGCAGTGAAGCGGGGAGGACTATTCCCTTC
TRBJ2-7	NA	TRBV28	NA	CASTSNRVLDEQYF	TGTGCCAGCACCTCTAACAGGGTTTTGGACGAGCAGTACTTC
TRBJ1-1	once	TRBV19	NA	CASSLDGANTEAFF	TGTGCCAGTAGTCTAGACGGAGCGAACACTGAAGCTTTCTTT
TRBJ2-3	once	TRBV6-4	TRBD1	CASSDSQGAIDTQYF	TGTGCCAGCAGTGACTCGCAGGGGGCAATAGATACGCAGTATTTT
TRBJ2-7	NA	TRBV30	TRBD1	CAWSPDREPFREQYF	TGTGCCTGGAGTCCTGACAGGGAACCCTTTCGGGAGCAGTACTTC
TRBJ2-2	once	TRBV7-3	NA	CASSANRAVTGELFF	TGTGCCAGCAGCGCCAACAGGGCGGTCACCGGGGAGCTGTTTTTT
TRBJ2-2	NA	TRBV7-9	TRBD2	CASSWTSGISGELFF	TGTGCCAGCAGCTGGACTAGCGGGATATCCGGGGAGCTGTTTTTT
TRBJ2-7	NA	TRBV3-1/TRBV3-2	TRBD2	CASSQVLTSGSYEQYF	TGTGCCAGCAGCCAAGTGCTAACTAGCGGGAGCTACGAGCAGTACTTC
TRBJ2-5	NA	TRBV28	TRBD2	CASSWVSGETQYF	TGTGCCAGCAGTTGGGTTAGCGGGGAGACCCAGTACTTC
TRBJ1-2	NA	TRBV5-1	NA	CASSPDRIYGYTF	TGCGCCAGCAGTCCCGACAGAATCTATGGCTACACCTTC
TRBJ2-5	NA	TRBV14	NA	CASSQEYRIQETQYF	TGTGCCAGCAGCCAAGAATACAGAATACAAGAGACCCAGTACTTC
TRBJ1-6	few	TRBV5-6	NA	CASRPGQMDNSPLHF	TGTGCCAGCAGACCCGGACAGATGGATAATTCACCCCTCCACTTT
TRBJ2-1	NA	TRBV4-2	TRBD2	CASSQDVLAGERDEQFF	TGTGCCAGCAGCCAAGATGTTTTAGCGGGAGAGAGGGATGAGCAGTTCTTC
TRBJ1-6	once	TRBV9	TRBD1	CASSFGTDSPLHF	TGTGCCAGCTCTTTCGGGACAGATTCACCCCTCCACTTT
TRBJ2-7	NA	TRBV9	TRBD1	CASSVGYRGTPYEQYF	TGTGCCAGCAGCGTAGGGTACAGGGGGACCCCCTACGAGCAGTACTTC